Shown below are 26 T cell receptor beta chains from a single sample sequenced in a study of blood T cell repertoires in COVID-19 (dated by TCRdb to 2019 to 2021). The library was prepared using the immunoSEQ multiplex PCR assay. TCRdb mirrors the immuneACCESS table, restricted to in-frame sequences. Some clones are absent from its copies; in checked studies, under half trace to an unresolved V gene, and the reason for the others is unknown. Counted in this sample were more than 150,000 clones; around 80% of them appeared once. The ten biggest clones cover approximately 0.5% of the sample. Material: peripheral blood. These receptors all stem from a man between 60 and 75 years old with acute or convalescent COVID-19.

This chain links TRBV7-9 with TRBJ2-1, with TRBD2 as a possible D gene (6 bases). This CDR3 spans 13 amino acids. CDR1 is SEHNR and CDR2 is FQNEAQ in the germline V gene (reference sequence). V gave up 1 base and J gave up 13 bases, with 14 bases separating them. The CDR3 nucleotides are TGTGCCAGCAGCTTAGACGCCCTAGCGCTACAGTTCTTC. Translated: CASSLDALALQFF.

The chain is built from TRBV19 and TRBJ2-5; TRBD1 is a possible D gene (5 bases). Trimming stripped 0 bases from V and 2 bases from J, with 10 bases between. Germline V gives CDR1 LNHDA, CDR2 SQIVND (reference sequence). The CDR3 runs 15 residues. CDR3 bases: TGTGCCAGTAGTATAGATCAAAGGGGACAAGAGACCCAGTACTTC. As protein: CASSIDQRGQETQYF. The full variable domain, rest sourced from reference TRBV19 and TRBJ2-5, is DGGITQSPKYLFRKEGQNVTLSCEQNLNHDAMYWYRQDPGQGLRLIYYSQIVNDFQKGDIAEGYSVSREKKESFPLTVTSAQKNPTAFYLCASSIDQRGQETQYFGPGTRLLVL.

This chain joins TRBV19 and TRBJ2-1, with D perhaps matching TRBD2 (7 bases). There are 15 residues in the CDR3. Trimming shortened V by 6 bases and J by 3 bases, and 15 bases separated the two germline ends. Germline-derived CDR1 and CDR2 are LNHDA and SQIVND (reference sequence). CDR3 DNA sequence: TGTGCCAGTAGCCGGAGGGGGGGGTTCTACAATGAGCAGTTCTTC. This encodes CASSRRGGFYNEQFF.

The genes are TRBV28 and TRBJ1-2; the match to TRBD1 covers 7 bases. The V and J ends lost 8 bases and 8 bases, in that order; junction bases with no gene match: 8. Germline V lookup: CDR1 MDHEN, CDR2 SYDVKM. The CDR3 is made up of 12 amino acids. CDR3 amino acids: CASGEDRAGYTF. The CDR3 nucleotides read TGTGCCAGCGGGGAAGACAGGGCGGGCTACACCTTC.

This chain links TRBV7-8 with TRBJ2-4, with TRBD1 matching 7 bases. V dropped 1 base and J dropped 13; count of bases not matched to a gene: 10. This CDR3 has 14 residues. Germline V gene sequence: CDR1 SGHVS, CDR2 FQNEAQ. CDR3 DNA: TGTGCCAGCAGCTTAGGCCCCGGGACAGCGGTCCAGTACTTC. The encoded protein is CASSLGPGTAVQYF.

This chain uses TRBV4-3 with TRBJ2-7; 8 nucleotides align to TRBD2. Trimming took 3 bases from V and 5 from J; bases not matched to a gene: 9. Germline V CDR1 and CDR2: LGHNA, YSLEER. The CDR3 loop spans 15 amino acids. CDR3 bases: TGCGCCAGCAGCCAGGTTCCGGGACTAGACCACGAGCAGTACTTC. Protein product: CASSQVPGLDHEQYF.

The chain uses TRBV13 and TRBJ1-1; D may be TRBD1 (5 bases). Germline CDR1 is PRHDT and CDR2 is FYEKMQ (reference sequence). Trimming stripped 5 bases from V and 5 bases from J, with 15 bases between. The CDR3 contains 14 residues. The CDR3 DNA reads as TGTGCCAGCAGCGTTGTACGGGGGTCAACTGAAGCTTTCTTT. It is translated as CASSVVRGSTEAFF.

The gene calls are TRBV27 and TRBJ2-1, with 10 bases fitting TRBD2. Per the germline V gene, CDR1 is MNHEY and CDR2 is SMNVEV (reference sequence). The CDR3 has 15 amino acids. With 5 bases clipped from V and 4 bases from J, the junction kept 5 bases outside the gene matches. CDR3 protein: CASSRGLATYNEQFF. The DNA for the CDR3 is TGTGCCAGCAGTCGGGGACTAGCGACTTACAATGAGCAGTTCTTC.

CDR3 coding DNA: TGTGCCAGCAGCTTAGGGCGACAGGGTGGTAGAGCTTTCTTT. Protein sequence: CASSLGRQGGRAFF. The gene calls are TRBV7-2 and TRBJ1-1; 7 bases are shared with TRBD1. With V trimmed by 1 base and J by 10 bases, 9 bases remained unmatched. The CDR3 covers 14 residues. The germline V gene encodes CDR1 SGHTA and CDR2 FQGNSA.

V is TRBV28 and J is TRBJ2-1; TRBD2 aligns across 12 bases. This CDR3 is built from 18 residues. From germline, CDR1 is MDHEN and CDR2 SYDVKM. V shed 7 bases and J 0 bases; nucleotides not matched to a gene: 10. In DNA form, the CDR3 reads TGTGCCAGCATTCCGACGCTAGCGGGAGGGAGCTCCTACAATGAGCAGTTCTTC. It encodes CASIPTLAGGSSYNEQFF.

This chain uses TRBV12-5 with TRBJ1-2, with 11 bases fitting TRBD1. Germline V CDR1 and CDR2: LGHNT, FRNRAP. The CDR3 totals 16 residues. V lost 5 bases, J lost 4 bases, and 9 bases stayed unmatched. The CDR3 reads CASGGGQGGNLYGYTF. Here the CDR3 DNA reads TGTGCTAGTGGTGGGGGACAGGGGGGCAACCTCTATGGCTACACCTTC.

This sequence joins TRBV7-3 and TRBJ2-6, with D hard to call. The germline CDR1 and CDR2 sequences are SGHTA and FQGTGA. The length of the CDR3 is 15 residues. V lost 5 bases to trimming and J lost 4 bases, with 12 bases between them. The CDR3 sequence: CASSASVTGANVLTF. In DNA, the CDR3 is TGTGCCAGCAGCGCCTCGGTGACAGGGGCCAACGTCCTGACTTTC.

The genes are TRBV18 and TRBJ1-3; D ambiguous. V was trimmed by 6 bases and J by 0 bases, leaving 12 bases between them. This CDR3 comprises 15 residues. Germline CDR1 reads KGHSH; CDR2 reads LQKENI. The CDR3 spells CASSQRQGSGNTIYF. Written as DNA, the CDR3 is TGTGCCAGCTCTCAACGACAAGGCTCTGGAAACACCATATATTTT.

In this sample, this clone turned up once. J is TRBJ1-4 and V is TRBV19, with TRBD1 identical over 9 bases. V lost 5 bases, J lost 7 bases, and 8 bases stayed unmatched. Germline CDR1 LNHDA, CDR2 SQIVND (reference sequence). This CDR3 has 15 amino acids. This CDR3 is CASSLQGAAGEKLFF. CDR3 nucleotide sequence: TGTGCCAGTAGTCTACAGGGGGCGGCGGGTGAAAAACTGTTTTTT.

This clone was seen a few times. The rearrangement uses TRBV2 and TRBJ2-1, with 7 bases lining up with TRBD2. The trim removed 5 bases at V and 9 bases at J, leaving 7 bases unmatched. The CDR3 is 13 residues long. CDR1 is SNHLY, CDR2 FYNNEI, per germline. The CDR3 spells CASSSGLVSEQFF. The DNA of the CDR3 is TGTGCCAGCAGTTCTGGACTAGTAAGTGAGCAGTTCTTC.

The CDR3 sequence: CASSIGSAGRNYGYTF. In DNA, the CDR3 is TGTGCCAGTAGTATAGGATCGGCAGGGAGGAACTATGGCTACACCTTC. The chain combines TRBV19 with TRBJ1-2; D is possibly TRBD1 (5 bases). Germline V gene sequence: CDR1 LNHDA, CDR2 SQIVND (reference sequence). The CDR3 consists of 16 residues. V lost 1 base and J 2 bases, leaving 14 bases between the germline ends.

The chain combines TRBV11-3 with TRBJ1-5; D gene uncertain. Germline CDR1 and CDR2: SGHNT and YENEEA. V was shortened by 5 bases and J by 7 bases, with 12 bases between the two germline ends. The CDR3 spans 13 residues. The CDR3 nucleotides are TGTGCCAGCAGCGAACAGAGCAGGCAGCCCCAGCATTTT. This codes for CASSEQSRQPQHF.

The V call is TRBV6-4, the J call TRBJ2-1; 8 bases fit TRBD1. Germline lookup yields CDR1 MRHNA and CDR2 SNTAGT. The CDR3 is 15 amino acids. V shed 6 bases and J 8 bases; nucleotides not matched to a gene: 12. CDR3 bases: TGTGCCAGCAGCCCGCCAAAAGGACAGGGCGATGAGCAGTTCTTC. Protein sequence: CASSPPKGQGDEQFF.

The chain recombines TRBV30 with TRBJ2-7; the D is unclear. This CDR3 region has 12 residues. Trimming removed 1 base from V and 3 bases from J, with 7 bases in between. Germline CDR1 reads GTSNPN; CDR2 reads SVGIG (reference sequence). The CDR3 DNA sequence: TGTGCCTGGAGTGGGCAAGTCTACGAGCAGTACTTC. Its translation is CAWSGQVYEQYF.

This rearrangement joins TRBV11-2 to TRBJ1-2; D is perhaps TRBD1 (5 bases). V lost 5 bases and J 7 bases, leaving 8 bases between the germline ends. Germline-derived CDR1 and CDR2 are SGHAT and FQNNGV. CDR3 length: 11 amino acids. This CDR3 reads CASSPGGGYTF. In DNA, the CDR3 is TGTGCCAGCAGCCCCGGGGGTGGCTACACCTTC.

A few counts support this clone. This sequence joins TRBV18 and TRBJ2-7, with a possible D match to TRBD2 (6 bases). The CDR3 contains 15 residues. Trimming left V 3 bases short and J 2 bases short, with 14 bases between. CDR1 is KGHSH, CDR2 LQKENI, per germline. CDR3 nucleotide sequence: TGTGCCAGCTCACCCCCGAACGGCGGGGCCTACGAGCAGTACTTC. Translation: CASSPPNGGAYEQYF.

The rearrangement joins TRBV3-1 (or the pseudogene TRBV3-2) to TRBJ2-7; D call uncertain. Deletions cut 1 base from V and 1 base from J, with 5 bases between. This CDR3 region has 13 residues. The germline CDR1 and CDR2 sequences are LGHDT and YNNKEL (reference sequence). In nucleotides, the CDR3 is TGTGCCAGCAGCCAAGGGCAGTCCTACGAGCAGTACTTC. Protein: CASSQGQSYEQYF.

The V gene is TRBV5-5, the J gene TRBJ1-5; 7 bases agree with TRBD1. CDR3 length: 16 residues. J lost 1 base, V lost 4 bases, and 8 bases had no gene match. Germline CDR1 reads SGHKS; CDR2 reads YYEKEE (reference sequence). The CDR3 DNA is TGTGCCAGCAGCCAAGTACAGGGGTTGAGCAATCAGCCCCAGCATTTT. It yields the protein CASSQVQGLSNQPQHF.

The sample holds a few counts of this clone. The CDR3 sequence is CASSLGTTGTGTYEQYF. The CDR3 DNA sequence: TGCGCCAGCAGTTTGGGCACCACGGGGACAGGGACCTACGAGCAGTACTTC. The rearrangement links TRBV4-3 to TRBJ2-7; 9 bases match TRBD1. The CDR3 totals 17 residues. V dropped 6 bases and J dropped 2; count of bases not matched to a gene: 14. Germline values: CDR1 LGHNA, CDR2 YSLEER.

The chain links TRBV30 to TRBJ2-6; D remains ambiguous. CDR1 and CDR2 (germline): GTSNPN, SVGIG (reference sequence). The CDR3 has 12 amino acids. The CDR3 DNA sequence: TGTGCGCGCACCTCTGGGGCCAACGTCCTGACTTTC. Amino acids: CARTSGANVLTF. The full variable domain, with the rest looked up from reference TRBV30 and TRBJ2-6, is SQTIHQWPATLVQPVGSPLSLECTVEGTSNPNLYWYRQAAGRGLQLLFYSVGIGQISSEVPQNLSASRPQDRQFILSSKKLLLSDSGFYLCARTSGANVLTFGAGSRLTVL.

This chain uses TRBV18 with TRBJ1-2, with 8 bases matching TRBD1. The CDR3 spans 15 residues. V dropped 5 bases and J dropped 4; count of bases not matched to a gene: 9. The germline gives CDR1 KGHSH, CDR2 LQKENI. This chain's CDR3 is CASSFQTGDPYGYTF. Here the CDR3 DNA reads TGTGCCAGCTCATTTCAGACAGGGGACCCCTATGGCTACACCTTC.